The 16 T cell receptor beta chains listed next were all sequenced from one sample in a study of blood T cell repertoires in COVID-19 (dated by TCRdb to about 2020). Libraries came from the immunoSEQ multiplex PCR assay. TCRdb took this table from immuneACCESS and kept in-frame rearrangements with V and J called. Such tables lack part of the clones; where checked against another copy, unresolved V genes explain under half of the gap, and the rest is unexplained. In this sample the table shows over 350,000 clones, more than 85% of which occur a single time. Together, the top ten hold around 0.94% of the sample. The specimen was PBMCs or T cells enriched from blood (not recorded which). The source is a woman aged 35 to 49 who had been exposed to COVID-19.

The rearrangement joins TRBV6-2 or TRBV6-3 to TRBJ1-5; D ambiguous. The CDR3 runs to 17 residues. Germline CDR1 and CDR2: MNHEY and SVGEGT. Trimming pared 0 bases from V and 0 bases from J, leaving 12 bases between. The CDR3 loop reads CASSYSENHYSNQPQHF. The CDR3 DNA reads TGTGCCAGCAGTTACTCAGAAAACCACTATAGCAATCAGCCCCAGCATTTT.

The J gene is TRBJ1-1, the V gene TRBV4-2; D is ambiguous. The CDR3 is 15 amino acids. V lost 4 bases and J 4 bases, leaving 16 bases between the germline ends. Germline assignment: CDR1 LGHNA and CDR2 YNFKEQ. The CDR3 is CASSRAVEVSTEAFF. In DNA form, the CDR3 reads TGTGCCAGCAGCCGAGCAGTCGAGGTTAGCACTGAAGCTTTCTTT.

CDR3 sequence: CASSLTLANTEAFF. The CDR3, as DNA: TGTGCCAGCAGCTTAACTTTGGCTAACACTGAAGCTTTCTTT. The rearrangement joins TRBV7-3 to TRBJ1-1; D gene ambiguous. V lost 0 bases and J lost 2, with 7 bases in between. CDR3 length equals 14 residues. Per the germline V gene, CDR1 is SGHTA and CDR2 is FQGTGA. Full variable domain (missing parts from reference TRBV7-3 and TRBJ1-1): GAGVSQTPSNKVTEKGKYVELRCDPISGHTALYWYRQSLGQGPEFLIYFQGTGAADDSGLPNDRFFAVRPEGSVSTLKIQRTERGDSAVYLCASSLTLANTEAFFGQGTRLTVV.

The chain joins TRBV4-3 to TRBJ1-2; the D gene is possibly TRBD1 (5 bases). CDR1 and CDR2 (germline): LGHNA, YSLEER. This CDR3 has 14 amino acids. Trimming left V 4 bases short and J 1 base short, with 10 bases between. CDR3 in DNA: TGCGCCAGCAGCCGGGGCGGGGGTAACTATGGCTACACCTTC. Translating it yields CASSRGGGNYGYTF.

This chain joins TRBV19 and TRBJ1-2, with TRBD1 matching 7 bases. Germline V gene lookup returns CDR1 LNHDA and CDR2 SQIVND (reference sequence). The length of the CDR3 is 14 residues. V trimming: 5 bases; J trimming: 4 bases; junction bases outside the gene matches: 7. The CDR3 reads CASSVNAGGYGYTF. The CDR3, as DNA: TGTGCCAGTAGTGTAAACGCAGGGGGCTATGGCTACACCTTC.

The rearrangement uses TRBV9 and TRBJ1-3, with 7 bases matching TRBD1. V gave up 4 bases and J gave up 4 bases; unmatched junction bases: 5. Germline V gives CDR1 SGDLS, CDR2 YYNGEE. The CDR3 runs to 14 residues. The CDR3 protein is CASSPSTGGNTIYF. CDR3 DNA sequence: TGTGCCAGCAGCCCTTCGACAGGGGGAAACACCATATATTTT.

The chain combines TRBV5-6 with TRBJ1-2; unclear D gene. V lost 0 bases to trimming and J lost 8 bases, with 20 bases between them. This CDR3 is built from 16 residues. CDR1 and CDR2 (germline): SGHDT, YYEEEE. Here the CDR3 reads CASSLGGAGPGRGYTF. CDR3 sequence (DNA): TGTGCCAGCAGCTTGGGGGGAGCAGGCCCCGGGAGAGGCTACACCTTC.

This chain links TRBV24-1 with TRBJ2-2; 7 positions agree with TRBD1. CDR1 is KGHDR, CDR2 SFDVKD, per germline. V shed 5 bases, J shed 8 bases, and the junction held 7 bases outside the gene matches. The CDR3 extends over 14 amino acids. In nucleotides, the CDR3 is TGTGCCACCAGTGCTCACAAGGGGGCAGGGGAGCTGTTTTTT. Its protein is CATSAHKGAGELFF.

This chain links TRBV19 with TRBJ1-2; D ambiguous. The CDR3 runs to 16 residues. The ends were cut back, 5 bases at V and 0 bases at J, with 16 bases in the middle. Germline lookup yields CDR1 LNHDA and CDR2 SQIVND (reference sequence). The CDR3 loop reads CASSPAGRTTNYGYTF. The CDR3 nucleotides read TGTGCCAGTAGTCCAGCGGGGAGGACTACTAACTATGGCTACACCTTC.

This sequence joins TRBV3-1 (or the pseudogene TRBV3-2) and TRBJ1-1; D not resolved. V lost 6 bases, J lost 1 base, and 6 bases lay in between. In germline, CDR1 is LGHDT, CDR2 YNNKEL (reference sequence). CDR3 length: 12 residues. The CDR3 region has the DNA TGTGCCAGCAGTCAGTGGAACACTGAAGCTTTCTTT. It is translated as CASSQWNTEAFF.

This clone was detected many times. This chain links TRBV6-5 with TRBJ2-1; a weak D match, TRBD1 (5 bases). This CDR3 comprises 15 residues. Germline V gene data show CDR1 as MNHEY and CDR2 as SVGAGI. The V and J ends lost 8 bases and 4 bases respectively, with 18 bases between them. CDR3 sequence: CASGVVTGGYNEQFF. CDR3 nucleotide sequence: TGTGCCAGCGGAGTGGTTACAGGCGGTTACAATGAGCAGTTCTTC.

This clone has just one count. V usage is TRBV5-1 and J usage is TRBJ1-6; tentatively, D is TRBD1 (6 bases). Per germline, CDR1 SGHRS and CDR2 YFSETQ. The germline V and J ends were trimmed by 5 bases and 7 bases, with 13 bases remaining between them. This CDR3 has 14 residues. The CDR3 sequence is CASRTGGQNSPLHF. The CDR3 nucleotides are TGCGCCAGCAGGACGGGGGGGCAAAATTCACCCCTCCACTTT.

As for this clone: The sample holds other DNA sequences that translate to the same CDR3. The gene calls are TRBV3-1 (or the pseudogene TRBV3-2) and TRBJ2-5, with 8 bases aligning to TRBD1. The CDR3 has 14 amino acids. The trim removed 2 bases at V and 2 bases at J, leaving 1 base unmatched. CDR1 is LGHDT and CDR2 is YNNKEL in the germline V gene (reference sequence). This CDR3 is CASSQRTGQETQYF. DNA for the CDR3: TGTGCCAGCAGCCAACGGACAGGGCAAGAGACCCAGTACTTC.

The chain employs TRBV15 and TRBJ1-6, with a tentative D call TRBD1 (6 bases). V was clipped by 6 bases and J by 7 bases, with 19 bases between them. Germline-derived CDR1 and CDR2 are LNHNV and YYDKDF (reference sequence). CDR3 size: 16 residues. CDR3 sequence: CATSSLQGYGNSPLHF. CDR3 coding DNA: TGTGCCACCAGTAGCCTCCAGGGGTATGGCAATTCACCCCTCCACTTT.

This chain joins TRBV19 and TRBJ2-3; weak D call: TRBD1 (5 bases). This CDR3 region has 15 residues. Per the germline V gene, CDR1 is LNHDA and CDR2 is SQIVND (reference sequence). V lost 0 bases and J 4 bases, leaving 11 bases between the germline ends. The CDR3 here is CASSIESRAPDTQYF. The CDR3 nucleotides are TGTGCCAGTAGTATAGAGAGCAGGGCCCCAGATACGCAGTATTTT.

The chain joins TRBV5-4 to TRBJ1-1; 9 bases align to TRBD1. The CDR3 loop spans 14 amino acids. Per germline, CDR1 SGHNT and CDR2 YYREEE (reference sequence). V shed 2 bases and J 7 bases; nucleotides not matched to a gene: 6. The CDR3 spells CASSFRDRANEAFF. The DNA of the CDR3 is TGTGCCAGCAGCTTCCGGGACAGGGCTAATGAAGCTTTCTTT.